The present entry profiles one TCR beta chain with its context. Method: immunoSEQ multiplex PCR; TCRdb's copy keeps in-frame clones and lacks some. The table shows 100,000 to 110,000 clones, with around 87% occurring only once. This entry comes from a study of T cell responses to AZD1222 COVID-19 vaccine. The CDR3 is 10 residues long. The V and J ends lost 5 bases and 8 bases respectively, with 6 bases between them. Germline V gene sequence: CDR1 LGHNT, CDR2 FRNRAP. The source of this sequence is an adult in good health. V and J are TRBV12-5 and TRBJ1-2; no clear D gene. The sample was peripheral blood, taken on day 0 of MenACWY control vaccination. CDR3 nucleotide sequence: TGTGCTAGTGGTCCTCGGGGCTACACCTTC. As protein: CASGPRGYTF.